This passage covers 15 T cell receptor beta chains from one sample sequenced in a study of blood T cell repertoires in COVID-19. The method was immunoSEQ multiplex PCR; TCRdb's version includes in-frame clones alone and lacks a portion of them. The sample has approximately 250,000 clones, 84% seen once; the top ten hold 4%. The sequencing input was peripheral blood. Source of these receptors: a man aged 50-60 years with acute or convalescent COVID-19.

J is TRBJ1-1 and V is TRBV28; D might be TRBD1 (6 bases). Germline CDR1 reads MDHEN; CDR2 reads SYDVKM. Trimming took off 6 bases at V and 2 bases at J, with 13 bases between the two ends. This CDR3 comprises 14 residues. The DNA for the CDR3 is TGTGCCAGCAGCCTACAGGGCCTTAACACTGAAGCTTTCTTT. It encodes CASSLQGLNTEAFF. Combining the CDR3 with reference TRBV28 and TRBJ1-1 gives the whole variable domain DVKVTQSSRYLVKRTGEKVFLECVQDMDHENMFWYRQDPGLGLRLIYFSYDVKMKEKGDIPEGYSVSREKKERFSLILESASTNQTSMYLCASSLQGLNTEAFFGQGTRLTVV.

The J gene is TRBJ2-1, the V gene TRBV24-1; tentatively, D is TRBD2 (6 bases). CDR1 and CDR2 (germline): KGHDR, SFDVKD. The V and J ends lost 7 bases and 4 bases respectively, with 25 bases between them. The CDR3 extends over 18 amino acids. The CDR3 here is CATRASGPSTTPYNEQFF. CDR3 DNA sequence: TGTGCCACCAGAGCGAGCGGGCCATCCACCACCCCTTACAATGAGCAGTTCTTC.

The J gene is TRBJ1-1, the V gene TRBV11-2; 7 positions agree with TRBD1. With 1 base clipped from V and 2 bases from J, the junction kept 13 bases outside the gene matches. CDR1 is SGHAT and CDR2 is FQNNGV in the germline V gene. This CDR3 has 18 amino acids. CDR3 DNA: TGTGCCAGCAGCTTAGGAGAAGCCAGGGGGTACCTAAACACTGAAGCTTTCTTT. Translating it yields CASSLGEARGYLNTEAFF.

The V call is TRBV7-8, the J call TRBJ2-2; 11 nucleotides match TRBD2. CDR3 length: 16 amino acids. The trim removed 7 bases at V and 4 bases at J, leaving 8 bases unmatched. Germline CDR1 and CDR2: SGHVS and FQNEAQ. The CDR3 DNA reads TGTGCCAGCACCGAGACTAGCGGGGTTGCCACCGGGGAGCTGTTTTTT. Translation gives CASTETSGVATGELFF.

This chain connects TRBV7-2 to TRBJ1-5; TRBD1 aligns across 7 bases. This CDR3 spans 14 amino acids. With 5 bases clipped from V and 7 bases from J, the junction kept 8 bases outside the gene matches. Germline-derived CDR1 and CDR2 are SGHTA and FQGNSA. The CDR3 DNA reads TGTGCCAGCAGCCAGATACAGGGGTTCCAGCCCCAGCATTTT. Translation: CASSQIQGFQPQHF.

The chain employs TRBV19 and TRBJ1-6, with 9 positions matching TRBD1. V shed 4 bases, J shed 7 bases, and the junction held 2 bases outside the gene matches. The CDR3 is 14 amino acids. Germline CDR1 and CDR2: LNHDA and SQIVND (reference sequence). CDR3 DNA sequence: TGTGCCAGTAGTAGTACAGGGGGCAATTCACCCCTCCACTTT. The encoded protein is CASSSTGGNSPLHF.

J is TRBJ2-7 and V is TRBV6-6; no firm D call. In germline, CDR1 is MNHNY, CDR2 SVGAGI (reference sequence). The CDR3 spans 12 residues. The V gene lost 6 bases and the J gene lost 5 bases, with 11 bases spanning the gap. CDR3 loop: CASRFTSDEQYF. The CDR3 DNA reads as TGTGCCAGCAGGTTCACCAGCGACGAGCAGTACTTC.

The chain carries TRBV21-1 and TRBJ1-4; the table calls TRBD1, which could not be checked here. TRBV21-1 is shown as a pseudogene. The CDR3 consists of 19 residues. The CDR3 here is CASSTLARIGTGNNEKLFF. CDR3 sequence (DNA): TGTGCCAGCAGCACCCTGGCAAGGATCGGGACAGGGAATAATGAAAAACTGTTTTTT.

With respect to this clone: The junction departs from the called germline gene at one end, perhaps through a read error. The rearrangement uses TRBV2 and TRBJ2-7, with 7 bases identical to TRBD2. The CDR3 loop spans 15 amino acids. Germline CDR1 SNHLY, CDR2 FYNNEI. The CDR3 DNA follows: TGTGCCAGCAGTGAGAGGGACTACCCCTCCAACGAGCAGTACTTC. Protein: CASSERDYPSNEQYF.

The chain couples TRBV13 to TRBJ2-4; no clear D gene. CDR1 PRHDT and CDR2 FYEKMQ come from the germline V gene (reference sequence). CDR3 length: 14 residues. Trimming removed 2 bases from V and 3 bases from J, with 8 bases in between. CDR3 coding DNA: TGTGCCAGCAGCTTAAGGTCTAGCAAAAACATTCAGTACTTC. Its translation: CASSLRSSKNIQYF.

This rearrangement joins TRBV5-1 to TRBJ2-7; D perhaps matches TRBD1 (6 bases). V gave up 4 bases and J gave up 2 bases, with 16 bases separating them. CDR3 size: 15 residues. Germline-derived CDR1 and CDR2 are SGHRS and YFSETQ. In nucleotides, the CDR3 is TGCGCCAGCAGCCAGACTATTGGGGGCACCTACGAGCAGTACTTC. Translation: CASSQTIGGTYEQYF.

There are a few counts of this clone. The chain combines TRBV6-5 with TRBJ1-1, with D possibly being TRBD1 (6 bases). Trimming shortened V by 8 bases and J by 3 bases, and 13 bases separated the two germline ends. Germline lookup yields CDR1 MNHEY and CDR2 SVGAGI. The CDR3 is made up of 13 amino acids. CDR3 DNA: TGTGCCAGCGGTACAGGGTGGCACACTGAAGCTTTCTTT. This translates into CASGTGWHTEAFF.

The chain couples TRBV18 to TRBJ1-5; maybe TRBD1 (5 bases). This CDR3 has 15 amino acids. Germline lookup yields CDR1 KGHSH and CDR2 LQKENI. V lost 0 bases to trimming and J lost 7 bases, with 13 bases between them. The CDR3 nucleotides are TGTGCCAGCTCACCACCCGGGGGGGTCAACCAGCCCCAGCATTTT. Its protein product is CASSPPGGVNQPQHF.

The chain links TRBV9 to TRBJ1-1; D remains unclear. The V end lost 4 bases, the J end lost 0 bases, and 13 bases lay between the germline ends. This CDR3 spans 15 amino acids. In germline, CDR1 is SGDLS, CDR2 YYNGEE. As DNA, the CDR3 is TGTGCCAGCAGCCCCCTCGAACATTTGAACACTGAAGCTTTCTTT. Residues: CASSPLEHLNTEAFF.

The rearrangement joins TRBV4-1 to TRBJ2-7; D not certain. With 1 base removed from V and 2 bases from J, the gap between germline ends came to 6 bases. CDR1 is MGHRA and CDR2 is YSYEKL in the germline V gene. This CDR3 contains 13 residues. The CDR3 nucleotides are TGCGCCAGCAGCCAAGTGCTAGCCTACGAGCAGTACTTC. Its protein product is CASSQVLAYEQYF.